One sample yielded the 2 T cell receptor beta chains listed below, sequenced in a study of TIL therapy for anti-PD-1-resistant metastatic lung cancer. The libraries were made with immunoSEQ v3. Profiled with immunoSEQ multiplex PCR; TCRdb holds only in-frame clones, not every one. This sample carries 55,000 to 60,000 clones, around 67% of them seen once, and the ten largest clones take about 1.8%. Stated time point: pre-treatment sample, taken before nivolumab and TIL therapy. The input for sequencing was blood, taken at baseline. The receptor set was obtained from a person aged 25-80 years with non-small cell lung cancer.

The genes are TRBV5-6 and TRBJ1-3; 11 bases are shared with TRBD1. In germline, CDR1 is SGHDT, CDR2 YYEEEE. This CDR3 is 18 amino acids long. The junction had 8 bases not matched to a gene; V was cut back by 3 bases and J by 0 bases. The CDR3 DNA sequence: TGTGCCAGCAGCTGGAGGGACAGGGGGAGGGCCTCTGGAAACACCATATATTTT. This encodes CASSWRDRGRASGNTIYF. The whole variable domain, remainder taken from reference TRBV5-6 and TRBJ1-3, is DAGVTQSPTHLIKTRGQQVTLRCSPKSGHDTVSWYQQALGQGPQFIFQYYEEEERQRGNFPDRFSGHQFPNYSSELNVNALLLGDSALYLCASSWRDRGRASGNTIYFGEGSWLTVV.

CDR3 sequence (DNA): TGTGCCAGTAGTATGACGGGGCTTGGCACTGAAGCTTTCTTT. Its translation is CASSMTGLGTEAFF. The genes are TRBV19 and TRBJ1-1; D perhaps matches TRBD1 (5 bases). Between the trimmed V and J ends, which lost 3 bases and 4 bases, there was a span of 12 bases. Germline assignment: CDR1 LNHDA and CDR2 SQIVND (reference sequence). The CDR3 runs 14 residues. The full variable domain, with the rest looked up from reference TRBV19 and TRBJ1-1, is DGGITQSPKYLFRKEGQNVTLSCEQNLNHDAMYWYRQDPGQGLRLIYYSQIVNDFQKGDIAEGYSVSREKKESFPLTVTSAQKNPTAFYLCASSMTGLGTEAFFGQGTRLTVV.